A selection of T cell receptor beta chains follows, all from one sample in a study of control samples from healthy donors and cancer patients. Generated by immunoSEQ multiplex PCR, the TCRdb table keeps only in-frame clones and is missing some. This table has some 74,000 clones, nearly 85% appearing once. The source material was blood. These receptors were collected from a man aged 55 to 70 in good health. Both conserved end residues are part of each CDR3. A D gene is named only where the DNA matches it firmly. Only part of the rows carry a size: once, few, many, or a class if the clone is expanded.

d_gene: NA; j_gene: TRBJ1-1; abundance: NA; v_gene: TRBV2; CDR3nt: TGTGCCAGCAGTGAGCAGGGCCTCACTGAAGCTTTCTTT; CDR3aa: CASSEQGLTEAFF
d_gene: TRBD1; j_gene: TRBJ1-3; abundance: NA; v_gene: TRBV30; CDR3nt: TGTGCCTGGGCACCCGGGACAGGGGGATTCTTCGGCAACACCATATATTTT; CDR3aa: CAWAPGTGGFFGNTIYF
d_gene: TRBD1; j_gene: TRBJ1-5; abundance: few; v_gene: TRBV6-5; CDR3nt: TGTGCCAGCACCCCCAGGGGGCAGGGCAATCAGCCCCAGCATTTT; CDR3aa: CASTPRGQGNQPQHF
d_gene: NA; j_gene: TRBJ2-7; abundance: NA; v_gene: TRBV7-9; CDR3nt: TGTGCCAGCAGCTCGACCTACGAGCAGTACTTC; CDR3aa: CASSSTYEQYF
d_gene: NA; j_gene: TRBJ1-1; abundance: few; v_gene: TRBV11-1; CDR3nt: TGTGCCAGCAGCTTACCCGGACAGCCGAACACTGAAGCTTTCTTT; CDR3aa: CASSLPGQPNTEAFF
d_gene: NA; j_gene: TRBJ1-2; abundance: NA; v_gene: TRBV2; CDR3nt: TGTGCCAGCAGTGAAGCAGGTTACTATGGCTACACCTTC; CDR3aa: CASSEAGYYGYTF
d_gene: TRBD2; j_gene: TRBJ2-1; abundance: NA; v_gene: TRBV2; CDR3nt: TGTGCCAGCAGTACACTAGCGGGAGGGTTGAATGAGCAGTTCTTC; CDR3aa: CASSTLAGGLNEQFF
d_gene: NA; j_gene: TRBJ2-1; abundance: NA; v_gene: TRBV7-9; CDR3nt: TGTGCCAGCAGTACCCTAGCGCATGAGCAGTTCTTC; CDR3aa: CASSTLAHEQFF
d_gene: NA; j_gene: TRBJ2-6; abundance: NA; v_gene: TRBV6-2/TRBV6-3; CDR3nt: TGTGCCAGCAGTTACTCTGGGGCCAACGTCCTGACTTTC; CDR3aa: CASSYSGANVLTF
d_gene: NA; j_gene: TRBJ1-5; abundance: once; v_gene: TRBV7-2; CDR3nt: TGTGCCAGCAGCGCATACAATCAGCCCCAGCATTTT; CDR3aa: CASSAYNQPQHF
d_gene: TRBD2; j_gene: TRBJ2-3; abundance: few; v_gene: TRBV7-9; CDR3nt: TGTGCCAGCAGCCGACTAGCGGGGAGAAGCACAGATACGCAGTATTTT; CDR3aa: CASSRLAGRSTDTQYF
d_gene: NA; j_gene: TRBJ2-3; abundance: NA; v_gene: TRBV7-9; CDR3nt: TGTGCCAGCAGCTTAAGGACCCGGGGCAGTATGGATACGCAGTATTTT; CDR3aa: CASSLRTRGSMDTQYF
d_gene: NA; j_gene: TRBJ2-1; abundance: NA; v_gene: TRBV19; CDR3nt: TGTGCCAGTAGTCCCTTAGGAGGGGGCATAATCGATGAGCAGTTCTTC; CDR3aa: CASSPLGGGIIDEQFF
d_gene: TRBD2; j_gene: TRBJ2-3; abundance: many; v_gene: TRBV27; CDR3nt: TGTGCCAGCAGTTCAGGACTAGGGGTCACAGATACGCAGTATTTT; CDR3aa: CASSSGLGVTDTQYF
d_gene: NA; j_gene: TRBJ1-1; abundance: many; v_gene: TRBV14; CDR3nt: TGTGCCAGCAGCCAGGGGATTGAAGCTTTCTTT; CDR3aa: CASSQGIEAFF
d_gene: TRBD2; j_gene: TRBJ2-7; abundance: NA; v_gene: TRBV2; CDR3nt: TGTGCCAGCGGGTCAAGCGGGAGGCTCTACGAGCAGTACTTC; CDR3aa: CASGSSGRLYEQYF
d_gene: TRBD2; j_gene: TRBJ2-1; abundance: NA; v_gene: TRBV19; CDR3nt: TGTGCCAGTAGTATTTCCGGGGGGACCTCCTACAATGAGCAGTTCTTC; CDR3aa: CASSISGGTSYNEQFF
d_gene: NA; j_gene: TRBJ2-2; abundance: NA; v_gene: TRBV9; CDR3nt: TGTGCCAGCAGCGTAGATGGACTCCCCTTGGCCGGGGAGCTGTTTTTT; CDR3aa: CASSVDGLPLAGELFF
d_gene: NA; j_gene: TRBJ1-2; abundance: NA; v_gene: TRBV30; CDR3nt: TGTGCCTGGAGCAGGGAACAGGGCTATGGCTACACCTTC; CDR3aa: CAWSREQGYGYTF
d_gene: NA; j_gene: TRBJ1-4; abundance: NA; v_gene: TRBV18; CDR3nt: TGTGCCAGCTCACCGCCGGGGACGAAAGGTGAAAAACTGTTTTTT; CDR3aa: CASSPPGTKGEKLFF
d_gene: NA; j_gene: TRBJ2-1; abundance: NA; v_gene: TRBV9; CDR3nt: TGTGCCAGCGGGGGCGGGGCTAGCGGTGGCCAGTTCTTC; CDR3aa: CASGGGASGGQFF
d_gene: NA; j_gene: TRBJ1-6; abundance: NA; v_gene: TRBV4-2; CDR3nt: TGTGCCAGCAGCCAAGAGGGAAAAAGCTCCTATAATTCACCCCTCCACTTT; CDR3aa: CASSQEGKSSYNSPLHF
d_gene: TRBD2; j_gene: TRBJ2-3; abundance: NA; v_gene: TRBV6-6; CDR3nt: TGTGCCAGCAGTTACAGCGGGAGGCACACAGATACGCAGTATTTT; CDR3aa: CASSYSGRHTDTQYF
d_gene: TRBD2; j_gene: TRBJ2-1; abundance: NA; v_gene: TRBV6-6; CDR3nt: TGTGCCAGCAGTTTGGGACTAGCGGGCCCCACCGAGCAGTTCTTC; CDR3aa: CASSLGLAGPTEQFF
d_gene: NA; j_gene: TRBJ2-3; abundance: NA; v_gene: TRBV19; CDR3nt: TGTGCCAGTAGTCAATCAGGAACCAGTGGAGATACGCAGTATTTT; CDR3aa: CASSQSGTSGDTQYF
d_gene: NA; j_gene: TRBJ2-1; abundance: few; v_gene: TRBV6-1; CDR3nt: TGTGCCAGCAGTGAAGGTCGGCTTCTCAACTCCTACAATGAGCAGTTCTTC; CDR3aa: CASSEGRLLNSYNEQFF
d_gene: NA; j_gene: TRBJ1-5; abundance: NA; v_gene: TRBV28; CDR3nt: TGTGCCAGCAGTTTAAACACCAATCAGCCCCAGCATTTT; CDR3aa: CASSLNTNQPQHF